The present T cell receptor (beta chain) was sequenced within a study of identical twins. TCRdb redid the calling of the 5' RACE reads with MiXCR, one entry per CDR3 protein. This table has 450,000 or so distinct CDR3 sequences, 20% to 25% appearing once. The germline V gene has CDR1 SGHRS and CDR2 YFSETQ. V was cut by 0 bases and J by 0 bases, with 7 bases left in between. This CDR3 region has 16 residues. The study, taken as a whole, reports: The degree of excess twin sharing was weaker in beta out-of-frame sequences.

This clonotype turned up a few times. Antigen unknown. The same sample was also studied in work on T cells expressing NK-cell markers. From that study: Seven of the eight sequenced donors were classified as HCMV-seropositive, and one was classified as seronegative. Restriction of the sorted population to alpha-beta TCR T cells was achieved in several experiments with an anti-gamma-delta TCR antibody.

This chain joins TRBV5-1 and TRBJ2-6; no clear D gene. The specimen sequenced was CD4+ T cells sorted from blood. The origin of this receptor is a woman in her late teens or twenties in good health. The CDR3 nucleotides read TGCGCCAGCAGCTTGGCCTCCGGCTCTGGGGCCAACGTCCTGACTTTC. As protein: CASSLASGSGANVLTF.